Below, 21 T cell receptor beta chains from the same sample are listed, as sequenced in a study of blood T cell repertoires in COVID-19. TCRdb's table, derived via immunoSEQ multiplex PCR, lists solely in-frame clones and lacks some. The table records about 110,000 clones, less than 80% of them present only once. Sequencing input: peripheral blood. The receptors come from a man aged 70-80 years with active or convalescent COVID-19.

This chain connects TRBV27 to TRBJ2-1; D is ambiguous. Germline V lookup: CDR1 MNHEY, CDR2 SMNVEV (reference sequence). Trimming took 6 bases from V and 0 from J, leaving 12 bases between them. This CDR3 comprises 15 residues. The CDR3 sequence is CASSRPLSSYNEQFF. The CDR3 DNA follows: TGTGCCAGCAGCCGCCCCCTTAGCTCCTACAATGAGCAGTTCTTC.

The gene calls are TRBV21-1 and TRBJ1-2; the table's D call, TRBD1, was not checked against the DNA. TRBV21-1 is an annotated pseudogene. This CDR3 has 18 amino acids. The CDR3 DNA reads as TGTGCCAGCAGCCGAAGGGGGGACAGGGGGCGGCCGCCCTATGGCTACACCTTC. It encodes CASSRRGDRGRPPYGYTF.

The CDR3 loop reads CASSSDRGRKNTEAFF. CDR3 bases: TGTGCCAGCAGTTCCGACAGGGGGCGGAAGAACACTGAAGCTTTCTTT. The V call is TRBV27, the J call TRBJ1-1, with 10 nucleotides matching TRBD1. J lost 1 base, V lost 4 bases, and 6 bases had no gene match. CDR3 size: 16 residues. Germline CDR1 reads MNHEY; CDR2 reads SMNVEV (reference sequence).

CDR3 coding DNA: TGCAGTGCTAGGAGAGGAGAGACCCAGTACTTC. Translating it yields CSARRGETQYF. V gene TRBV20-1 combines with J gene TRBJ2-5; D not certain. The germline CDR1 and CDR2 sequences are DFQATT and SNEGSKA (reference sequence). The ends were cut back, 3 bases at V and 4 bases at J, with 6 bases in the middle. This CDR3 region has 11 residues.

J is TRBJ1-6 and V is TRBV7-2, with D maybe TRBD1 (5 bases). Looked up from germline, CDR1 is SGHTA and CDR2 is FQGNSA. The V end lost 8 bases, the J end lost 7 bases, and 18 bases lay between the germline ends. This CDR3 has 15 amino acids. The CDR3 sequence: CASRPGGVRNSPLHF. The DNA for the CDR3 is TGTGCCAGCCGCCCGGGAGGGGTCAGGAATTCACCCCTCCACTTT. Drawing the rest from reference TRBV7-2 and TRBJ1-6, the complete variable domain is GAGVSQSPSNKVTEKGKDVELRCDPISGHTALYWYRQSLGQGLEFLIYFQGNSAPDKSGLPSDRFSAERTGGSVSTLTIQRTQQEDSAVYLCASRPGGVRNSPLHFGNGTRLTVT.

The chain couples TRBV28 to TRBJ1-2; the D is unclear. Trimming cost V 6 bases and J 4 bases, with 12 bases left between them. The CDR3 totals 13 residues. Germline loops: CDR1 MDHEN, CDR2 SYDVKM. CDR3 DNA: TGTGCCAGCAGCCTACTATCTGGCTATGGCTACACCTTC. Its protein product is CASSLLSGYGYTF.

J is TRBJ1-2 and V is TRBV7-2; 7 bases agree with TRBD1. The germline V gene has CDR1 SGHTA and CDR2 FQGNSA. V dropped 5 bases and J dropped 7; count of bases not matched to a gene: 4. The CDR3 has 12 amino acids. In DNA, the CDR3 is TGTGCCAGCAGCCAAGACAGGGTTGGCTACACCTTC. Residues: CASSQDRVGYTF.

This chain links TRBV24-1 with TRBJ2-1; 12 bases fit TRBD2. The J segment lost 10 bases and the V segment lost 4 bases, leaving 10 bases of the junction unmatched. In germline, CDR1 is KGHDR, CDR2 SFDVKD. The CDR3 spans 16 residues. The CDR3 sequence: CATSDPASGRDREQFF. CDR3 nucleotides: TGTGCCACCAGTGACCCCGCTAGCGGGAGGGATCGGGAGCAGTTCTTC.

The rearrangement joins TRBV5-1 to TRBJ2-5; 13 nucleotides agree with TRBD2. Germline CDR1 reads SGHRS; CDR2 reads YFSETQ. J was trimmed by 5 bases and V by 1 base; bases with no gene match: 8. The CDR3 consists of 17 residues. The CDR3 here is CASSLLGTSGAGETQYF. In nucleotides, the CDR3 is TGCGCCAGCAGCTTGTTGGGGACTAGCGGGGCGGGGGAGACCCAGTACTTC.

J is TRBJ1-5 and V is TRBV7-9, with D possibly matching TRBD1 (5 bases). This CDR3 region has 16 residues. Looked up from germline, CDR1 is SEHNR and CDR2 is FQNEAQ (reference sequence). Trimming shortened V by 1 base and J by 0 bases, and 10 bases separated the two germline ends. The DNA of the CDR3 is TGTGCCAGCAGCTTAGGGACACGACTTAGCAATCAGCCCCAGCATTTT. Protein: CASSLGTRLSNQPQHF. Together with reference TRBV7-9 and TRBJ1-5, the CDR3 gives the full variable domain: DTGVSQNPRHKITKRGQNVTFRCDPISEHNRLYWYRQTLGQGPEFLTYFQNEAQLEKSRLLSDRFSAERPKGSFSTLEIQRTEQGDSAMYLCASSLGTRLSNQPQHFGDGTRLSIL.

The chain links TRBV28 to TRBJ2-1; 7 bases are a match to TRBD2. From germline, CDR1 is MDHEN and CDR2 SYDVKM. Losses at the gene ends were 3 bases for V and 4 bases for J; bases not matched to a gene: 6. The CDR3 is made up of 15 amino acids. The CDR3 DNA reads TGTGCCAGCAGTTTGGAGCGGGAACCATACAATGAGCAGTTCTTC. Its protein product is CASSLEREPYNEQFF.

V and J are TRBV11-2 and TRBJ1-4, with TRBD1 matching 8 bases. V shed 4 bases, J shed 8 bases, and the junction held 12 bases outside the gene matches. There are 16 residues in the CDR3. Looked up from germline, CDR1 is SGHAT and CDR2 is FQNNGV. The CDR3 DNA reads as TGTGCCAGCAGCTCTGGGTTTCAGGGGGCGGGAGAAAAACTGTTTTTT. Residues: CASSSGFQGAGEKLFF.

The V gene is TRBV18, the J gene TRBJ2-5, with a possible D match to TRBD2 (5 bases). CDR1 is KGHSH and CDR2 is LQKENI in the germline V gene. The CDR3 runs 13 residues. V was shortened by 2 bases and J by 6 bases, with 10 bases between the two germline ends. Here the CDR3 reads CASSPSGEQTQYF. The DNA for the CDR3 is TGTGCCAGCTCACCATCCGGGGAACAGACCCAGTACTTC.

This CDR3 is CASSFTAGITNEKLFF. In DNA form, the CDR3 reads TGTGCCAGCAGCTTTACCGCAGGGATCACTAATGAAAAACTGTTTTTT. The V call is TRBV11-2, the J call TRBJ1-4; D might be TRBD1 (5 bases). The CDR3 is 16 amino acids. Germline CDR1 and CDR2: SGHAT and FQNNGV. Trimming took off 3 bases at V and 2 bases at J, with 13 bases between the two ends.

CDR3 DNA sequence: TGCGCCAGCAGCTTGACAGGGGGCAGGTTCGACGAGCAGTACTTC. Encoded protein: CASSLTGGRFDEQYF. This chain links TRBV5-1 with TRBJ2-7; 9 bases are shared with TRBD1. The CDR3 totals 15 residues. Per germline, CDR1 SGHRS and CDR2 YFSETQ. V gave up 1 base and J gave up 5 bases; unmatched junction bases: 7.

The chain joins TRBV28 to TRBJ1-2; a possible D gene is TRBD1 (5 bases). The CDR3 is 17 residues long. Between the trimmed V and J ends, which lost 0 bases and 0 bases, there was a span of 14 bases. CDR1 is MDHEN, CDR2 SYDVKM, per germline. The CDR3 bases are TGTGCCAGCAGTTTATGGATGGGGCTCCATACTAACTATGGCTACACCTTC. This codes for CASSLWMGLHTNYGYTF.

The sample holds a few counts of this clone. V gene TRBV5-1 combines with J gene TRBJ2-7; 15 bases match TRBD2. Unmatched junction bases numbered 7, after V lost 3 bases and J lost 6 bases. The CDR3 loop spans 16 amino acids. Germline CDR1 reads SGHRS; CDR2 reads YFSETQ. The CDR3 loop is CASSSGLAGGPSEQYF. CDR3 DNA: TGCGCCAGCAGCTCTGGACTAGCGGGAGGGCCTTCCGAGCAGTACTTC.

V is TRBV10-1 and J is TRBJ1-5; D perhaps matches TRBD1 (5 bases). This CDR3 is 12 amino acids long. Trimming stripped 9 bases from V and 2 bases from J, with 8 bases between. Germline V gives CDR1 WNHNN, CDR2 SYGVQD (reference sequence). The CDR3: CASGTGNQPQHF. The DNA for the CDR3 is TGCGCCAGTGGGACTGGCAATCAGCCCCAGCATTTT.

This rearrangement joins TRBV4-1 to TRBJ1-2; D not certain. Trimming removed 0 bases from V and 0 bases from J, with 11 bases in between. This CDR3 comprises 16 residues. CDR1 MGHRA and CDR2 YSYEKL come from the germline V gene. The DNA for the CDR3 is TGCGCCAGCAGCCAAGATCCCGCAGGCACTAACTATGGCTACACCTTC. It yields the protein CASSQDPAGTNYGYTF.

The chain recombines TRBV18 with TRBJ1-2; TRBD1 might be the D (6 bases). The germline gives CDR1 KGHSH, CDR2 LQKENI. The CDR3 length is 14 residues. The V end lost 6 bases, the J end lost 5 bases, and 16 bases lay between the germline ends. The CDR3 DNA follows: TGTGCCAGCTCGACGACAGGTCTAGGGTATGGCTACACCTTC. Residues: CASSTTGLGYGYTF.

This chain links TRBV2 with TRBJ1-5; tentative D call: TRBD1 (6 bases). The CDR3 is 15 residues long. Per germline, CDR1 SNHLY and CDR2 FYNNEI. The germline V and J ends were trimmed by 4 bases and 5 bases, with 15 bases remaining between them. As DNA, the CDR3 is TGTGCCAGCAGTGCGGGACACTTAACCGATCAGCCCCAGCATTTT. Amino acids: CASSAGHLTDQPQHF.